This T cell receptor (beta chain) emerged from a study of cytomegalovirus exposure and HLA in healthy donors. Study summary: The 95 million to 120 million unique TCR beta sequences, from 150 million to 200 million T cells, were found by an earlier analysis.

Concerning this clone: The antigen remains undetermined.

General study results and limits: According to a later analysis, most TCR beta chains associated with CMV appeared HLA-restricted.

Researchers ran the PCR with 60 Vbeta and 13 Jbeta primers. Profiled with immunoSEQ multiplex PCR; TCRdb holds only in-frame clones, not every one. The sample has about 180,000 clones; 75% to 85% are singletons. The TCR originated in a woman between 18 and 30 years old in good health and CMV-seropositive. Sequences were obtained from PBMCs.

The CDR3 DNA reads TGCGCCAGCAGCTTTGGGGAGCGGGCTTTCTTT. Translation gives CASSFGERAFF. This sequence joins TRBV5-1 and TRBJ1-1; D gene ambiguous. Germline V CDR1 and CDR2: SGHRS, YFSETQ. This CDR3 has 11 amino acids. Trimming took 2 bases from V and 11 from J, leaving 10 bases between them. Complete variable domain (other parts from reference TRBV5-1 and TRBJ1-1): KAGVTQTPRYLIKTRGQQVTLSCSPISGHRSVSWYQQTPGQGLQFLFEYFSETQRNKGNFPGRFSGRQFSNSRSEMNVSTLELGDSALYLCASSFGERAFFGQGTRLTVV.